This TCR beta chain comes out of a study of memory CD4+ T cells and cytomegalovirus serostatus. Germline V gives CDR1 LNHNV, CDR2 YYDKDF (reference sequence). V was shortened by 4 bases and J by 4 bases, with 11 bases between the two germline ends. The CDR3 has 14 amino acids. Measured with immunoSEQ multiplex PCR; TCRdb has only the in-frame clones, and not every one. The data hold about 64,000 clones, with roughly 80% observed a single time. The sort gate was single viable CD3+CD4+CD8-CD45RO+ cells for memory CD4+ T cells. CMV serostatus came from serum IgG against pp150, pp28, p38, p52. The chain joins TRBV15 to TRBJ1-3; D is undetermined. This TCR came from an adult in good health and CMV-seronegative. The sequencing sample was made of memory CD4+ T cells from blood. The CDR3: CATSTPSRGNTIYF. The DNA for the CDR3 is TGTGCCACCAGCACACCCTCCAGGGGAAACACCATATATTTT.